A single sample gave rise to the 9 T cell receptor beta chains below, sequenced in a study of blood T cell repertoires in COVID-19. Clones were sequenced by immunoSEQ multiplex PCR, and TCRdb holds only the in-frame ones, with some missing. The table lists about 200,000 clones, around nine tenths of them singletons. Sequenced sample: peripheral blood. These receptors were taken from a middle-aged man with COVID-19, enrolled during active disease.

The chain employs TRBV18 and TRBJ2-2; D unresolved. V was cut by 3 bases and J by 6 bases, with 8 bases left in between. Germline lookup yields CDR1 KGHSH and CDR2 LQKENI. The CDR3 runs to 13 residues. The CDR3 DNA follows: TGTGCCAGCTCACCGAGGAAGTCCGGGGAGCTGTTTTTT. This translates into CASSPRKSGELFF. Based on the CDR3 plus reference TRBV18 and TRBJ2-2, the full variable domain is NAGVMQNPRHLVRRRGQEARLRCSPMKGHSHVYWYRQLPEEGLKFMVYLQKENIIDESGMPKERFSAEFPKEGPSILRIQQVVRGDSAAYFCASSPRKSGELFFGEGSRLTVL.

The chain uses TRBV3-1 (or the pseudogene TRBV3-2) and TRBJ2-2; 7 bases are a match to TRBD2. This CDR3 contains 16 residues. The trim removed 1 base at V and 0 bases at J, leaving 2 bases unmatched. CDR1 and CDR2 (germline): LGHDT, YNNKEL (reference sequence). The CDR3 sequence is CASSQAGGPNTGELFF. CDR3 bases: TGTGCCAGCAGCCAAGCGGGAGGCCCGAACACCGGGGAGCTGTTTTTT.

In the case of this clone: The junction departs from germline at one end; a sequencing error may be responsible. The chain is built from TRBV23-1 and TRBJ1-2; D gene ambiguous. TRBV23-1 is annotated as an ORF whose role is uncertain. This CDR3 is 9 amino acids long. The CDR3 DNA reads TGCGCCAGCAGTCTTCGCAGATCCTTC. Protein sequence: CASSLRRSF.

A few counts support this clone. The chain carries TRBV6-1 and TRBJ1-2, with D maybe TRBD1 (5 bases). The V and J ends lost 3 bases and 4 bases respectively, with 12 bases between them. Germline V CDR1 and CDR2: MNHNS, SASEGT. There are 14 residues in the CDR3. In DNA, the CDR3 is TGTGCCAGCAGTGAGGTTGGCAGGGCCTATGGCTACACCTTC. Protein: CASSEVGRAYGYTF.

In its sample, this clone was seen once. The genes are TRBV7-9 and TRBJ2-3, with 7 bases fitting TRBD2. The CDR3 consists of 16 residues. V was pared by 7 bases and J by 5 bases, with 15 bases of the junction left unmatched. Looked up from germline, CDR1 is SEHNR and CDR2 is FQNEAQ (reference sequence). DNA of the CDR3: TGTGCCAGCAAGAGAAGTGGCGCGGGAGTGATAGATACGCAGTATTTT. Translating it yields CASKRSGAGVIDTQYF.

CDR3 DNA sequence: TGCGCCAGCAGTTTCTCGACAGGGGGGACTGAAGCTTTCTTT. This gives the protein CASSFSTGGTEAFF. V gene TRBV5-1 combines with J gene TRBJ1-1; 9 bases fit TRBD1. CDR1 is SGHRS, CDR2 YFSETQ, per germline. CDR3 length: 14 amino acids. The ends lost 5 bases at V and 5 bases at J; junction bases unmatched: 7.

The chain links TRBV10-3 to TRBJ2-3; TRBD1 agrees at 7 bases. The CDR3 extends over 14 amino acids. With V trimmed by 7 bases and J by 0 bases, 4 bases remained unmatched. Germline CDR1 and CDR2: ENHRY and SYGVKD. The CDR3 DNA sequence: TGTGCCATCACCGGGACAGTTAGCACAGATACGCAGTATTTT. Translated, it gives CAITGTVSTDTQYF.

CDR3 in amino acids: CASSLTSYNEQFF. For the CDR3, the DNA is TGTGCCAGCAGCCTGACAAGCTACAATGAGCAGTTCTTC. The V call is TRBV5-5, the J call TRBJ2-1, with D unresolved. The V end was cut by 4 bases, the J end by 3 bases, with 8 bases between. The CDR3 contains 13 residues. Germline lookup yields CDR1 SGHKS and CDR2 YYEKEE (reference sequence).

The DNA for the CDR3 is TGTGCCAGTAGTATCCTGGGAGGACAGCCCCAGCATTTT. This translates into CASSILGGQPQHF. This chain joins TRBV19 and TRBJ1-5, with D hard to call. Germline CDR1 LNHDA, CDR2 SQIVND (reference sequence). This CDR3 is built from 13 residues. V was shortened by 3 bases and J by 7 bases, with 10 bases between the two germline ends. The full variable domain, rest sourced from reference TRBV19 and TRBJ1-5, is DGGITQSPKYLFRKEGQNVTLSCEQNLNHDAMYWYRQDPGQGLRLIYYSQIVNDFQKGDIAEGYSVSREKKESFPLTVTSAQKNPTAFYLCASSILGGQPQHFGDGTRLSIL.